Following are 5 T cell receptor beta chains from one sample sequenced in a study of shared clonotypes between healthy human individuals (dated by TCRdb to 2019 to 2021). Library preparation employed the immunoSEQ multiplex PCR assay. Imported from immuneACCESS, the table was reduced by TCRdb to in-frame sequences with V and J called. These copies leave out some clones; in studies compared against another copy, an unresolved V gene accounts for under half, and the cause of the remainder is not known. The sample records almost 750,000 clones, 55% to 75% of which are singletons. The ten largest clones capture approximately 1.7% of the sample. The sequencing input was memory CD4+ T cells sorted from blood. In the paper's terms, the cell subset or site label means: CD45RA-negative fraction. Receptor source: a woman between 25 and 40 years old in good health.

The V and J genes are TRBV7-6 and TRBJ2-5, with D possibly TRBD1 on 5 matching bases. Trimming stripped 2 bases from V and 1 base from J, with 11 bases between. Per the germline V gene, CDR1 is SGHVS and CDR2 is FNYEAQ. This CDR3 has 15 amino acids. The CDR3 DNA is TGTGCCAGCAGCTTACGCGCCAGGGCCCAAGAGACCCAGTACTTC. Residues: CASSLRARAQETQYF. Filled out from reference TRBV7-6 and TRBJ2-5, the complete variable domain reads GAGVSQSPRYKVTKRGQDVALRCDPISGHVSLYWYRQALGQGPEFLTYFNYEAQQDKSGLPNDRFSAERPEGSISTLTIQRTEQRDSAMYRCASSLRARAQETQYFGPGTRLLVL.

The rearrangement uses TRBV18 and TRBJ1-4; tentatively, D is TRBD1 (5 bases). The CDR3 length is 15 residues. Germline loops: CDR1 KGHSH, CDR2 LQKENI. V lost 1 base, J lost 7 bases, and 13 bases lay in between. For the CDR3, the DNA is TGTGCCAGCTCACCACGGGAGACAGCGCGTGAAAAACTGTTTTTT. Protein sequence: CASSPRETAREKLFF.

Turning to this clone: This CDR3 is also generated by other DNA sequences in the sample. This chain joins TRBV5-1 and TRBJ2-3, with D tentatively TRBD1 (6 bases). The CDR3 sequence is 15 residues long. V lost 1 base and J lost 3, with 12 bases in between. Germline loops: CDR1 SGHRS, CDR2 YFSETQ. The CDR3 bases are TGCGCCAGCAGCTTGATCGGCAGGGGAACAGATACGCAGTATTTT. Amino acid sequence: CASSLIGRGTDTQYF.

The gene calls are TRBV9 and TRBJ1-4; 8 nucleotides line up with TRBD1. Looked up from germline, CDR1 is SGDLS and CDR2 is YYNGEE. The CDR3 covers 16 residues. Trimming took 2 bases from V and 3 from J; bases not matched to a gene: 6. For the CDR3, the DNA is TGTGCCAGCAGCGTTGGACAGGGCGTAGCTAATGAAAAACTGTTTTTT. It encodes CASSVGQGVANEKLFF.

The chain uses TRBV29-1 and TRBJ1-3; possibly TRBD1 for D (5 bases). V was clipped by 3 bases and J by 2 bases, with 11 bases between them. Germline CDR1 and CDR2: SQVTM and ANQGSEA. The CDR3 is made up of 14 amino acids. For the CDR3, the DNA is TGCAGCGTTGACAGGGATAAGGCTGGAAACACCATATATTTT. This codes for CSVDRDKAGNTIYF. The full variable domain, completed using reference TRBV29-1 and TRBJ1-3, is SAVISQKPSRDICQRGTSLTIQCQVDSQVTMMFWYRQQPGQSLTLIATANQGSEATYESGFVIDKFPISRPNLTFSTLTVSNMSPEDSSIYLCSVDRDKAGNTIYFGEGSWLTVV.